These 12 T cell receptor beta chains came from one sample sequenced in a study of blood T cell repertoires in COVID-19. Repertoires were generated with immunoSEQ multiplex PCR, while TCRdb's copy carries only in-frame clones and drops some. The sample has about 71,000 clones; about nine tenths are singletons. Sequencing input: peripheral blood. The source of these receptors is a man younger than 45 with acute or convalescent COVID-19.

J is TRBJ1-2 and V is TRBV27; possibly TRBD1 for D (5 bases). V was trimmed by 8 bases and J by 0 bases, leaving 13 bases between them. CDR1 and CDR2 from the germline V gene are MNHEY and SMNVEV (reference sequence). The CDR3 loop spans 14 amino acids. In DNA, the CDR3 is TGTGCCAGCGCCCAAGGACACCCTAACTATGGCTACACCTTC. Translating it yields CASAQGHPNYGYTF.

This clone appeared a few times. This sequence joins TRBV19 and TRBJ1-3, with 7 bases identical to TRBD1. The CDR3 runs to 16 residues. Germline lookup yields CDR1 LNHDA and CDR2 SQIVND (reference sequence). Trimming cost V 3 bases and J 4 bases; bases outside gene matches: 9. DNA of the CDR3: TGTGCCAGTAGTATCTGGGGGACAGCCTCGGGAAACACCATATATTTT. Its protein is CASSIWGTASGNTIYF.

This clone was found once. J is TRBJ2-7 and V is TRBV7-8; D is undetermined. Per the germline V gene, CDR1 is SGHVS and CDR2 is FQNEAQ. V was clipped by 0 bases and J by 0 bases, with 9 bases between them. The CDR3 has 15 amino acids. This chain's CDR3 is CASSLALPGSYEQYF. DNA for the CDR3: TGTGCCAGCAGCTTAGCGCTCCCCGGCTCCTACGAGCAGTACTTC.

This clone was seen just once. This sequence joins TRBV7-9 and TRBJ1-4, with 9 bases identical to TRBD1. Germline V lookup: CDR1 SEHNR, CDR2 FQNEAQ (reference sequence). The CDR3 totals 15 residues. V was clipped by 3 bases and J by 5 bases; unmatched bases: 4. As DNA, the CDR3 is TGTGCCAGCAGCTTGGCCGGGACAGGGAATGAAAAACTGTTTTTT. Its protein product is CASSLAGTGNEKLFF.

This chain connects TRBV9 to TRBJ1-1; TRBD1 agrees at 7 bases. Looked up from germline, CDR1 is SGDLS and CDR2 is YYNGEE. The CDR3 sequence is 17 residues long. The V gene end was trimmed by 4 bases and the J gene end by 1 base; junction bases not matched to a gene: 13. The CDR3: CASSHTLETGSNTEAFF. Written as DNA, the CDR3 is TGTGCCAGCAGCCACACCCTTGAGACAGGGTCGAACACTGAAGCTTTCTTT.

The chain employs TRBV6-2 or TRBV6-3 and TRBJ2-5, with 11 bases lining up with TRBD2. This CDR3 comprises 15 residues. From germline, CDR1 is MNHEY and CDR2 SVGEGT. With V trimmed by 6 bases and J by 2 bases, 5 bases remained unmatched. The CDR3 DNA is TGTGCCAGCAGCCGTGCTAGCGGGGGGCAAGAGACCCAGTACTTC. Its translation is CASSRASGGQETQYF.

This clone was detected only once. The sample has other DNA sequences that encode this CDR3 too. This rearrangement joins TRBV19 to TRBJ1-6; D gene unclear. The CDR3 consists of 13 residues. V lost 3 bases and J lost 7, with 7 bases in between. Germline V gene lookup returns CDR1 LNHDA and CDR2 SQIVND (reference sequence). CDR3 sequence: CASSISGNSPLHF. CDR3 sequence (DNA): TGTGCCAGTAGTATTTCGGGGAATTCACCCCTCCACTTT.

This chain links TRBV10-3 with TRBJ2-3, with D maybe TRBD2 (6 bases). V shed 0 bases and J shed 5 bases, with 15 bases lying between them. CDR3 length: 16 residues. Germline V lookup: CDR1 ENHRY, CDR2 SYGVKD. The CDR3 loop reads CAISESDPGRLDTQYF. CDR3 nucleotide sequence: TGTGCCATCAGTGAGTCCGACCCAGGGAGGTTAGATACGCAGTATTTT.

The V call is TRBV19, the J call TRBJ2-1; 8 bases are shared with TRBD1. There are 13 residues in the CDR3. Germline-derived CDR1 and CDR2 are LNHDA and SQIVND (reference sequence). The V and J ends lost 5 bases and 3 bases, in that order; junction bases with no gene match: 0. The CDR3 bases are TGTGCCAGTAGTGGACAGGGCTACAATGAGCAGTTCTTC. Protein: CASSGQGYNEQFF.

The chain combines TRBV7-8 with TRBJ1-2; D ambiguous. CDR1 is SGHVS and CDR2 is FQNEAQ in the germline V gene. The CDR3 covers 12 residues. The ends were cut back, 0 bases at V and 6 bases at J, with 5 bases in the middle. CDR3 amino acids: CASSLARNGYTF. The CDR3 nucleotides read TGTGCCAGCAGCTTAGCCAGAAATGGCTACACCTTC.

This clone has more than one count but fewer than ten. The chain has TRBV3-1 (or the pseudogene TRBV3-2) and TRBJ2-7; 9 bases fit TRBD1. Germline V lookup: CDR1 LGHDT, CDR2 YNNKEL (reference sequence). The V gene end was trimmed by 3 bases and the J gene end by 4 bases; junction bases not matched to a gene: 7. This CDR3 has 15 residues. The CDR3 loop reads CASSQSPGQGYEQYF. The CDR3 region has the DNA TGTGCCAGCAGCCAGTCCCCTGGACAGGGGTACGAGCAGTACTTC.

The CDR3 nucleotides are TGTGCCAGCAGTTTTTTTACAGGGGAAGGCAACGTCCTGACTTTC. Its protein is CASSFFTGEGNVLTF. J is TRBJ2-6 and V is TRBV27; 7 bases are shared with TRBD1. There are 15 residues in the CDR3. The V gene's germline CDR1 is MNHEY and CDR2 SMNVEV (reference sequence). The trim removed 3 bases at V and 9 bases at J, leaving 8 bases unmatched.